These 22 T cell receptor beta chains share one sample of origin, sequenced in a study of blood T cell repertoires in COVID-19. The repertoire was sequenced with immunoSEQ multiplex PCR; TCRdb's copy has only in-frame clones and lacks some. Of around 67,000 clones in the sample, roughly 81% were seen once. Sequencing was carried out using peripheral blood. The receptors come from a human donor in a cohort sampled during active COVID-19.

The chain uses TRBV21-1 and TRBJ2-3; the table's D call, TRBD2, has no DNA check behind it. TRBV21-1 corresponds to a pseudogene. This CDR3 is 17 amino acids long. The CDR3 DNA sequence: TGTGCCAGCGGAGGGGGGAGACTAGCGGGAGTAGCAGATACGCAGTATTTT. Protein product: CASGGGRLAGVADTQYF.

In this sample, this clone turned up a few times. J is TRBJ2-7 and V is TRBV14; D is uncertain. The CDR3 sequence is 12 residues long. V lost 4 bases and J lost 3, with 7 bases in between. Germline CDR1 SGHDN, CDR2 FVKESK. CDR3 nucleotide sequence: TGTGCCAGCAGCCCCACCTACTACGAGCAGTACTTC. Its translation: CASSPTYYEQYF.

V is TRBV3-1 (or the pseudogene TRBV3-2) and J is TRBJ2-4; the D is unclear. This CDR3 spans 15 amino acids. Germline CDR1 LGHDT, CDR2 YNNKEL (reference sequence). Between the trimmed V and J ends, which lost 2 bases and 8 bases, there was a span of 16 bases. CDR3 region: CASSQSLPGLDIQYF. The CDR3 region has the DNA TGTGCCAGCAGCCAAAGTCTGCCGGGTTTGGACATTCAGTACTTC.

This chain's CDR3 is CASSERANTGELFF. The CDR3 DNA is TGTGCCAGCAGTGAGCGGGCGAACACCGGGGAGCTGTTTTTT. The V and J genes are TRBV28 and TRBJ2-2; D possibly corresponds to TRBD2 (6 bases). The length of the CDR3 is 14 residues. Trimming stripped 5 bases from V and 0 bases from J, with 7 bases between. Germline loops: CDR1 MDHEN, CDR2 SYDVKM.

This chain uses TRBV3-1 (or the pseudogene TRBV3-2) with TRBJ2-7; D perhaps matches TRBD1 (6 bases). The V end was cut by 3 bases, the J end by 0 bases, with 15 bases between. This CDR3 comprises 16 residues. Germline V gene lookup returns CDR1 LGHDT and CDR2 YNNKEL (reference sequence). The CDR3, as DNA: TGTGCCAGCAGCCAGACAGGAACCTACCCCTCCTACGAGCAGTACTTC. It encodes CASSQTGTYPSYEQYF.

There are a few counts of this clone. CDR3 sequence reads: CASSKTSGESMFYEQYF. The CDR3 nucleotides read TGTGCCAGTAGTAAAACTAGCGGGGAATCAATGTTCTACGAGCAGTACTTC. The V and J genes are TRBV19 and TRBJ2-7; 10 nucleotides match TRBD2. The CDR3 loop spans 17 amino acids. Unmatched junction bases numbered 12, after V lost 4 bases and J lost 3 bases. Per germline, CDR1 LNHDA and CDR2 SQIVND (reference sequence).

The chain carries TRBV27 and TRBJ2-7; D is possibly TRBD1 (5 bases). Between the trimmed V and J ends, which lost 2 bases and 4 bases, there was a span of 12 bases. There are 14 residues in the CDR3. Per germline, CDR1 MNHEY and CDR2 SMNVEV (reference sequence). CDR3 sequence (DNA): TGTGCCAGCAGTTTAAAGGGGCCCGGGTACGAGCAGTACTTC. Translating it yields CASSLKGPGYEQYF.

This clone has more than one count but fewer than ten. V and J are TRBV28 and TRBJ1-4; D remains ambiguous. There are 15 residues in the CDR3. Trimming took 2 bases from V and 5 from J, leaving 12 bases between them. In germline, CDR1 is MDHEN, CDR2 SYDVKM. The DNA for the CDR3 is TGTGCCAGCAGTTTAGTGACGGGGAGCAATGAAAAACTGTTTTTT. Protein sequence: CASSLVTGSNEKLFF.

This chain joins TRBV27 and TRBJ2-7; D is unclear. In germline, CDR1 is MNHEY, CDR2 SMNVEV (reference sequence). The CDR3 covers 13 residues. V was shortened by 3 bases and J by 3 bases, with 9 bases between the two germline ends. The CDR3: CASSFNSGYEQYF. The CDR3 bases are TGTGCCAGCAGTTTCAACTCGGGCTACGAGCAGTACTTC.

This chain links TRBV10-3 with TRBJ2-5, with D possibly matching TRBD2 (6 bases). The CDR3 runs to 13 residues. V was trimmed by 0 bases and J by 7 bases, leaving 9 bases between them. Germline lookup yields CDR1 ENHRY and CDR2 SYGVKD. The CDR3 coding sequence is TGTGCCATCAGTGAGTCAACGCGGGGGACCCAGTACTTC. This translates into CAISESTRGTQYF.

The V call is TRBV2, the J call TRBJ2-1; 8 bases agree with TRBD2. The CDR3 is made up of 13 amino acids. V was clipped by 9 bases and J by 6 bases; unmatched bases: 7. The germline V gene has CDR1 SNHLY and CDR2 FYNNEI. The CDR3 loop is CARAGTSSNEQFF. The CDR3 nucleotides are TGTGCCAGAGCCGGGACTAGTAGCAATGAGCAGTTCTTC. Supplemented by reference TRBV2 and TRBJ2-1, the full variable domain reads EPEVTQTPSHQVTQMGQEVILRCVPISNHLYFYWYRQILGQKVEFLVSFYNNEISEKSEIFDDQFSVERPDGSNFTLKIRSTKLEDSAMYFCARAGTSSNEQFFGPGTRLTVL.

The CDR3 loop is CASSNTGGTEAFF. In DNA, the CDR3 is TGTGCCAGCAGTAATACAGGGGGCACTGAAGCTTTCTTT. The J gene is TRBJ1-1, the V gene TRBV27; 8 bases map to TRBD1. This CDR3 contains 13 residues. Germline CDR1 MNHEY, CDR2 SMNVEV (reference sequence). V lost 5 bases and J lost 4; bases outside the gene matches: 3.

CDR3 in DNA: TGTGCCAGCAGCTTGATAAACGGGGGGCACGAGCAGTACTTC. This codes for CASSLINGGHEQYF. The chain joins TRBV6-6 to TRBJ2-7; D is possibly TRBD2 (7 bases). The germline V gene has CDR1 MNHNY and CDR2 SVGAGI (reference sequence). V dropped 6 bases and J dropped 5 bases, with 17 bases sitting between them. CDR3 size: 14 residues.

The V and J genes are TRBV27 and TRBJ1-2; no reliable D call. Trimming cost V 2 bases and J 4 bases, with 11 bases left between them. Germline loops: CDR1 MNHEY, CDR2 SMNVEV (reference sequence). This CDR3 spans 14 amino acids. Here the CDR3 reads CASSLRGGFYGYTF. CDR3 nucleotide sequence: TGTGCCAGCAGTTTAAGAGGCGGTTTCTATGGCTACACCTTC.

The chain employs TRBV19 and TRBJ2-3; TRBD1 aligns across 7 bases. This CDR3 has 15 residues. CDR1 and CDR2 from the germline V gene are LNHDA and SQIVND (reference sequence). V was clipped by 2 bases and J by 2 bases; unmatched bases: 4. CDR3 nucleotides: TGTGCCAGTAGTATACCCGGGACAGCCACAGATACGCAGTATTTT. It is translated as CASSIPGTATDTQYF.

This chain joins TRBV5-1 and TRBJ1-2; D is uncertain. Germline assignment: CDR1 SGHRS and CDR2 YFSETQ. V was clipped by 2 bases and J by 5 bases, with 13 bases between them. The length of the CDR3 is 14 residues. The CDR3 DNA is TGCGCCAGCAGCTTCTCGCCGGGAATTTATGGCTACACCTTC. Protein: CASSFSPGIYGYTF.

This chain uses TRBV28 with TRBJ2-5, with 12 nucleotides matching TRBD2. The CDR3 is made up of 17 amino acids. The V and J ends lost 6 bases and 7 bases, in that order; junction bases with no gene match: 15. CDR1 is MDHEN and CDR2 is SYDVKM in the germline V gene. This chain's CDR3 is CASRPRASGRGPGTQYF. CDR3 DNA sequence: TGTGCCAGCAGGCCGCGGGCTAGCGGGAGGGGCCCAGGGACCCAGTACTTC. Variable domain in full (rest from reference TRBV28 and TRBJ2-5): DVKVTQSSRYLVKRTGEKVFLECVQDMDHENMFWYRQDPGLGLRLIYFSYDVKMKEKGDIPEGYSVSREKKERFSLILESASTNQTSMYLCASRPRASGRGPGTQYFGPGTRLLVL.

The chain links TRBV11-2 to TRBJ1-6, with D tentatively TRBD1 (6 bases). The CDR3 is made up of 15 amino acids. The V end was cut by 4 bases, the J end by 10 bases, with 17 bases between. The germline V gene has CDR1 SGHAT and CDR2 FQNNGV. The CDR3: CASSSTSTGSSPLHF. CDR3 DNA: TGTGCCAGCAGCTCCACCTCGACAGGATCCTCACCCCTCCACTTT. Variable domain in full (rest from reference TRBV11-2 and TRBJ1-6): EAGVAQSPRYKIIEKRQSVAFWCNPISGHATLYWYQQILGQGPKLLIQFQNNGVVDDSQLPKDRFSAERLKGVDSTLKIQPAKLEDSAVYLCASSSTSTGSSPLHFGNGTRLTVT.

The table lists this clone with a few counts. This chain links TRBV3-1 (or the pseudogene TRBV3-2) with TRBJ2-7; the D is unclear. This CDR3 is 13 amino acids long. Germline loops: CDR1 LGHDT, CDR2 YNNKEL (reference sequence). V lost 1 base and J 2 bases, leaving 6 bases between the germline ends. Written as DNA, the CDR3 is TGTGCCAGCAGCCAAGCAGGTACCTACGAGCAGTACTTC. Amino acids: CASSQAGTYEQYF.

V usage is TRBV7-2 and J usage is TRBJ1-1; tentatively, D is TRBD1 (5 bases). The V and J ends lost 4 bases and 6 bases respectively, with 12 bases between them. CDR1 is SGHTA, CDR2 FQGNSA, per germline. The CDR3 has 13 amino acids. In DNA, the CDR3 is TGTGCCAGCAGCTCAAGGCCGGGGGCTGAAGCTTTCTTT. As protein: CASSSRPGAEAFF.

The chain carries TRBV9 and TRBJ2-7; a weak D match, TRBD1 (6 bases). The CDR3 spans 12 residues. Germline CDR1 SGDLS, CDR2 YYNGEE. V was cut by 4 bases and J by 3 bases, with 8 bases left in between. The CDR3: CASSLTGYEQYF. The DNA of the CDR3 is TGTGCCAGCAGCCTGACAGGCTACGAGCAGTACTTC.

This rearrangement joins TRBV6-5 to TRBJ2-1; TRBD2 aligns across 9 bases. The CDR3 extends over 16 amino acids. Germline V gene sequence: CDR1 MNHEY, CDR2 SVGAGI. V shed 0 bases, J shed 5 bases, and the junction held 5 bases outside the gene matches. The chain's CDR3 is CASSYSSSGTHNEQFF. CDR3 coding DNA: TGTGCCAGCAGTTACTCTTCTAGCGGGACCCACAATGAGCAGTTCTTC.